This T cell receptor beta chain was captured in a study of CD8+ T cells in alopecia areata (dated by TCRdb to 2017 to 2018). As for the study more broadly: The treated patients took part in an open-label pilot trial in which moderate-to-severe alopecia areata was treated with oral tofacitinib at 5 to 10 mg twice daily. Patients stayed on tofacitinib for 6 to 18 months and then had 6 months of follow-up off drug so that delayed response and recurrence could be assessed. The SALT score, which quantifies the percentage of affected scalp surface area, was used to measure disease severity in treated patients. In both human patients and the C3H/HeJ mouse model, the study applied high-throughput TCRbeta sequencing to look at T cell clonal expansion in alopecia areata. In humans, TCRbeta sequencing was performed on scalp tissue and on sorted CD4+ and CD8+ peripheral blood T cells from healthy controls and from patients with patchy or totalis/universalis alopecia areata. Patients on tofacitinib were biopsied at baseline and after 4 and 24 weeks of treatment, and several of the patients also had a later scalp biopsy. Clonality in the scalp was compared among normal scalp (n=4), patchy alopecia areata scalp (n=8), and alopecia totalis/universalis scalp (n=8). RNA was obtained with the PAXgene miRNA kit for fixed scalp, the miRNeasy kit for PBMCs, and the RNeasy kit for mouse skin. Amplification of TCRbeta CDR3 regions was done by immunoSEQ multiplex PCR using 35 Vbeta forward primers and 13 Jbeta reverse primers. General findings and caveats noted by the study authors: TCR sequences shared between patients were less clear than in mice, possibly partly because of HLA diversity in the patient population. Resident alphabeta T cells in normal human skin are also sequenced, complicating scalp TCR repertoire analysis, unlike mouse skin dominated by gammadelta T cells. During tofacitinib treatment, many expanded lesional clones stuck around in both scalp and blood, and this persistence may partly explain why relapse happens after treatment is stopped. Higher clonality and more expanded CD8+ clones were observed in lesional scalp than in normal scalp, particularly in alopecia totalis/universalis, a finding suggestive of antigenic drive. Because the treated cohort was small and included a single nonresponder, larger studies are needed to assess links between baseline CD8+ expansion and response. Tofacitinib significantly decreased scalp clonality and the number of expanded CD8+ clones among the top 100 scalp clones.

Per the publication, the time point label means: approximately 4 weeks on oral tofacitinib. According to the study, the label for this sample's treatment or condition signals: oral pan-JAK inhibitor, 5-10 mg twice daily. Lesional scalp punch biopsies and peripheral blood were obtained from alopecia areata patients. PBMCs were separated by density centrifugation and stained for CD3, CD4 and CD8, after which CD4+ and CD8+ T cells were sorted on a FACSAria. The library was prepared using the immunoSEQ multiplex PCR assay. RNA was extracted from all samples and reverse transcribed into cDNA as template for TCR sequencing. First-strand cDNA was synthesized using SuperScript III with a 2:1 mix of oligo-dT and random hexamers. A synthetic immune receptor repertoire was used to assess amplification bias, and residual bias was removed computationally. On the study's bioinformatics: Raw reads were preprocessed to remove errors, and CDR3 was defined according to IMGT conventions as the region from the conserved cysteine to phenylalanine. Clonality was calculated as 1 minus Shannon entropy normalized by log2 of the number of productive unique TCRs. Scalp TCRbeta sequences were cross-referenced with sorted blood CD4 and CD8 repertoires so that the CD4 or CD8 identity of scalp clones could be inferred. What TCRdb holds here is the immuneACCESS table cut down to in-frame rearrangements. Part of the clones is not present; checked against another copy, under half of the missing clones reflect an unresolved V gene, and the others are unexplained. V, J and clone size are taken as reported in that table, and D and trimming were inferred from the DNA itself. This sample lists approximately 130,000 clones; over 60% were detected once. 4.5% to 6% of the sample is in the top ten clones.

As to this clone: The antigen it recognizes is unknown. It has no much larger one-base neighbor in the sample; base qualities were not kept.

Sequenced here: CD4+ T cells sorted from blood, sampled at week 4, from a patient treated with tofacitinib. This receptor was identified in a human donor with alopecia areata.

The CDR3 loop reads CAWGGQGMTDTQYF. The DNA sequence is TGTGCCTGGGGGGGACAGGGTATGACAGATACGCAGTATTTT. The rearrangement joined TRBV30 to TRBJ2-3, with 9 bases matching TRBD1. Compared with germline, V lacks 5 bases and J lacks 3 bases; bases without a gene match: 6. From the cysteine up to the phenylalanine, the CDR3 has a length of 14 residues. The kept DNA is CDR3 alone, 42 bases in frame from the first base. According to the germline V gene (reference sequence), CDR1 reads GTSNPN and CDR2 reads SVGIG.